A single sample gave rise to the 6 T cell receptor beta chains below, sequenced in a study of identical twins. TCRdb independently ran MiXCR on the 5' RACE reads; one entry per CDR3 protein. The table records 510,000 or so distinct CDR3 sequences, 12% to 15% of them present only once. This sample also appeared in a second study, on yellow fever vaccine responses in identical twins.

The sequenced material came from CD4+ T cells sorted from blood. Every receptor here comes from a woman under 30 in good health.

This clonotype was detected a few times. V gene TRBV20-1 combines with J gene TRBJ2-1, with D tentatively TRBD1 (6 bases). The ends were cut back, 3 bases at V and 10 bases at J, with 16 bases in the middle. CDR1 DFQATT and CDR2 SNEGSKA come from the germline V gene (reference sequence). The CDR3 runs 13 residues. The CDR3 sequence is CSASLPTGIEQFF. In DNA, the CDR3 is TGCAGTGCTAGCCTACCGACAGGAATCGAGCAGTTCTTC.

This sequence joins TRBV20-1 and TRBJ1-1, with 8 bases matching TRBD1. This CDR3 has 12 amino acids. After removal of 5 bases from V and 5 bases from J, the junction contained 4 bases not matched to a gene. Looked up from germline, CDR1 is DFQATT and CDR2 is SNEGSKA (reference sequence). The CDR3 DNA reads TGCAGTGCTGACGGACAGGGAACTGAAGCTTTCTTT. Its protein product is CSADGQGTEAFF.

This clonotype turned up a few times. V and J are TRBV29-1 and TRBJ2-2; D remains unclear. Germline assignment: CDR1 SQVTM and CDR2 ANQGSEA. V lost 7 bases and J lost 2, with 8 bases in between. The CDR3 has 12 residues. Here the CDR3 DNA reads TGCAGCGCGGCCCTAAACACCGGGGAGCTGTTTTTT. Translated, it gives CSAALNTGELFF.

In this sample, this clonotype turned up a few times. The V gene is TRBV27, the J gene TRBJ2-3, with D perhaps matching TRBD2 (5 bases). The ends were cut back, 4 bases at V and 5 bases at J, with 13 bases in the middle. The CDR3 is made up of 14 amino acids. Per germline, CDR1 MNHEY and CDR2 SMNVEV (reference sequence). This CDR3 reads CASSSVREGDTQYF. CDR3 nucleotide sequence: TGTGCCAGCAGTTCTGTCCGAGAGGGAGATACGCAGTATTTT.

This clonotype was picked up many times. This chain links TRBV11-2 with TRBJ2-3; no firm D call. Germline CDR1 and CDR2: SGHAT and FQNNGV. This CDR3 is 16 amino acids long. Between the trimmed V and J ends, which lost 5 bases and 2 bases, there was a span of 17 bases. CDR3 residues: CASSDTRLRNTDTQYF. In DNA, the CDR3 is TGTGCCAGCAGCGATACGAGACTGAGGAACACAGATACGCAGTATTTT. Supplemented by reference TRBV11-2 and TRBJ2-3, the full variable domain reads EAGVAQSPRYKIIEKRQSVAFWCNPISGHATLYWYQQILGQGPKLLIQFQNNGVVDDSQLPKDRFSAERLKGVDSTLKIQPAKLEDSAVYLCASSDTRLRNTDTQYFGPGTRLTVL.

The rearrangement uses TRBV24-1 and TRBJ2-1; D may be TRBD1 (6 bases). The V end was cut by 6 bases, the J end by 1 base, with 12 bases between. CDR1 KGHDR and CDR2 SFDVKD come from the germline V gene. This CDR3 has 15 residues. The CDR3 loop reads CATSTGQASYNEQFF. The CDR3 DNA follows: TGTGCCACCAGTACGGGACAAGCGTCCTACAATGAGCAGTTCTTC.